Listed below are T cell receptor beta chains from one sample, sequenced in a study of technical replicates of blood from a few donors. Generated by immunoSEQ multiplex PCR, the TCRdb table keeps only in-frame clones and is missing some. The table has tens of thousands of clones, 95% to 98% seen once. Material: T cells isolated from PBMCs. Source of these receptors: a human donor in good health. CDR3s include the opening cysteine and the closing phenylalanine or tryptophan. A D gene is named only where the DNA matches it firmly. Only part of the rows carry a size: once, few, many, or a class if the clone is expanded.

j_call	clone_size	v_call	cdr3_length	d_call	cdr3_aa
TRBJ1-1	-	TRBV11-2	13	-	CASSPQLGPEAFF
TRBJ1-1	once	TRBV7-9	14	TRBD1	CASSWKQGGTEAFF
TRBJ1-4	-	TRBV7-2	14	-	CASSFQGTNEKLFF
TRBJ2-1	-	TRBV30	12	TRBD1	CAWSSQGEHQFF
TRBJ1-4	-	TRBV25-1	14	-	CASSESGERGKLFF
TRBJ1-1	-	TRBV29-1	9	-	CSADGGAFF
TRBJ1-1	once	TRBV5-5	15	TRBD1	CASSMQGAYDTEAFF
TRBJ2-5	-	TRBV10-3	12	-	CAAGTDQETQYF
TRBJ2-2	-	TRBV27	16	-	CASRRIWGPNTGELFF
TRBJ2-3	-	TRBV6-1	14	-	CASSEEAGSDTQYF
TRBJ2-3	-	TRBV7-9	17	TRBD2	CASSLAASGETTDTQYF
TRBJ2-3	-	TRBV4-1	15	-	CASSQVVAVTDTQYF
TRBJ2-1	-	TRBV5-6	13	-	CASNRDLYNEQFF
TRBJ1-5	-	TRBV4-1	16	TRBD1	CASSPGQGYSNQPQHF
TRBJ2-2	-	TRBV7-9	18	-	CASSSPAERGLNTGELFF
TRBJ2-7	-	TRBV6-1	14	TRBD2	CASRGTSGSYEQYF
TRBJ2-5	-	TRBV28	16	-	CASSSAAGQEQETQYF